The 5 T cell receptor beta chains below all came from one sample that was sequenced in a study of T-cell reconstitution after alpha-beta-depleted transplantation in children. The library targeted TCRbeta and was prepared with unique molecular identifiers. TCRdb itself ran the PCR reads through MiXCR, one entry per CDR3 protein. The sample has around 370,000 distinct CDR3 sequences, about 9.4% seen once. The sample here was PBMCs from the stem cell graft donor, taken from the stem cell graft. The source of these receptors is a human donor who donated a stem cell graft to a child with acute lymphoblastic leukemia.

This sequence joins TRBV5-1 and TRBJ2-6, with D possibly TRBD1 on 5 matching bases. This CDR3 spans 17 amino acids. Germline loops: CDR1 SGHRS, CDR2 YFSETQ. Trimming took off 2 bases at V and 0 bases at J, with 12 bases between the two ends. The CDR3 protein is CASSLPGPSSGANVLTF. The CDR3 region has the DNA TGCGCCAGCAGCTTACCAGGGCCATCCTCTGGGGCCAACGTCCTGACTTTC.

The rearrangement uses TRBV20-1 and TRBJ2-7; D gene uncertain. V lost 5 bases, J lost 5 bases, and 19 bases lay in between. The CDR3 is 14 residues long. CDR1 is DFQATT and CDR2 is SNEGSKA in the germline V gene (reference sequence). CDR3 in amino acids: CSAPLDSYGNEQYF. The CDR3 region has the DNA TGCAGTGCTCCTCTAGATAGCTATGGCAACGAGCAGTACTTC.

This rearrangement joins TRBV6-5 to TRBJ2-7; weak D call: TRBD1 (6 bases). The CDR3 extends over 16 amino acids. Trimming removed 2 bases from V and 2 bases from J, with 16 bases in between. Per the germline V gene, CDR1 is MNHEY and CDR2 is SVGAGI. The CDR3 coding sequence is TGTGCCAGCAGTTACACGGGAAGGACAGCAACCTACGAGCAGTACTTC. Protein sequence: CASSYTGRTATYEQYF.

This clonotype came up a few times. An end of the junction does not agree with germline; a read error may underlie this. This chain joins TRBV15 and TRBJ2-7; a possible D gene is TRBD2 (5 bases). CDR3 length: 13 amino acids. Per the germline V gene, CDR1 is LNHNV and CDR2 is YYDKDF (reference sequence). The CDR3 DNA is TGTGCCACCACCAGAGGGATCACCTACGAGCAGTACTTC. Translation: CATTRGITYEQYF.

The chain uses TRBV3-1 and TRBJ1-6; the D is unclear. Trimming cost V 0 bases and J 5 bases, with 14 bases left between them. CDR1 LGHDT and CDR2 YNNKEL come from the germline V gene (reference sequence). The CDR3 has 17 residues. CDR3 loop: CASSQDPRAGNNSPLHF. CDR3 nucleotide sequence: TGTGCCAGCAGCCAAGATCCCCGGGCCGGTAATAATTCACCCCTCCACTTT.